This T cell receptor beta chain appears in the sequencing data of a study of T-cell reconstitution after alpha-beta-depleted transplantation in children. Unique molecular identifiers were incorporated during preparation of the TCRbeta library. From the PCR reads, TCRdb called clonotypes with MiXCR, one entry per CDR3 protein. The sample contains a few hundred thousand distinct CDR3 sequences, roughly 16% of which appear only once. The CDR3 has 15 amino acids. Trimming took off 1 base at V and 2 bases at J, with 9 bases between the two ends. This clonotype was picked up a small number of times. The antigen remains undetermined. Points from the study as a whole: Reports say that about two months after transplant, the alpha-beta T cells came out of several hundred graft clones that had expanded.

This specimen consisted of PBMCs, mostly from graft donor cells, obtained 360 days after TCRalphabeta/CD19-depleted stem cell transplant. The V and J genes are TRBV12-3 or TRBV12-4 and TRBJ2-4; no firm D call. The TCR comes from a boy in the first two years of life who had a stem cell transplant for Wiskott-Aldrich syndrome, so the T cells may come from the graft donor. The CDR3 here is CASSLGGKTKNIQYF. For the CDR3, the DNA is TGTGCCAGCAGTTTAGGGGGAAAAACCAAAAACATTCAGTACTTC.